These T cell receptor beta chains were read from a single sample in a study of graft-versus-host responses after intestinal transplantation. These receptors lack a known antigen. The protocol was immunoSEQ multiplex PCR, while the TCRdb copy is restricted to in-frame clones and leaves out a portion. The table records around 90,000 clones, roughly 91% of them present only once. The input for sequencing was unstimulated CD8+ T cells sorted from spleen or lymph node cells, taken before intestinal transplant. These receptors were collected from a human donor who received an intestinal transplant. Both conserved end residues are part of each CDR3.

TRBV7-2,CASSFPGIAGAEWQETQYF
TRBV27,CASSPGLAGVGSHNEQFF
TRBV4-1,CASSQGRGPNTEAFF
TRBV5-1,CASSLEYQANTEAFF
TRBV6-1,CASRLDRGGNTEAFF
TRBV5-6,CASSPPHTGNTEAFF
TRBV6-4,CASSRGRDNEQFF
TRBV6-5,CASTSGRLSYNEQFF
TRBV7-9,CASTQRMGGSYNEQFF
TRBV27,CASKVSGAGELFF
TRBV7-9,CASSHTGLADGSSYNEQFF
TRBV27,CASSLLSPNSGSSYEQYF
TRBV6-5,CASSQGGNEQFF
TRBV19,CASSSGYNEQFF
TRBV2,CASSVGTFVFF
TRBV11-2,CASSLWTAGVGELFF
TRBV14,CASSQEGLAPDF
TRBV2,CASSEGTSPLHF
TRBV6-1,CASSGSTELNQPQHF
TRBV5-5,CASSSGGLAGGPRETQYF
TRBV2,CASSGLAGGDNEQFF
TRBV7-9,CASSSSRDSYEQYF
TRBV9,CASSVGGGGREETQYF
TRBV27,CASSSGQGFETQYF
TRBV6-4,CARDSEQYF
TRBV7-7,CASSLGGRSTDTQYF
TRBV19,CASSIGSLGAFF
TRBV4-2,CASSPKTSGEQYF
TRBV10-3,CAIRPGQGAYEQYF
TRBV27,CASSLSGGETQYF
TRBV4-2,CASSQDIPGQEQFF
TRBV4-3,CASSQITTGDPAGANVLTF
TRBV7-2,CASSLGGLDEQYF
TRBV9,CASSGPGGASYEQYF
TRBV5-4,CASNQGELARVTQYF
TRBV5-6,CASSLAAGGREQFF
TRBV2,CASSEFASGIYEQYF
TRBV28,CASRLLARETQYF
TRBV27,CASSLGSVAANEQFF
TRBV7-9,CASSPRTSGSENEQFF